The following is a TCR beta chain sequence with its context. This sample is drawn from a study of cytomegalovirus exposure and HLA in healthy donors. The PCR had 60 Vbeta and 13 Jbeta primers. Measured with immunoSEQ multiplex PCR; TCRdb has only the in-frame clones, and not every one. Here the sample spans about 160,000 clones, around 82% being singletons. V was pared by 6 bases and J by 2 bases, with 14 bases between. There are 15 residues in the CDR3. The germline gives CDR1 SGHTS, CDR2 YDEGEE. This rearrangement joins TRBV5-8 to TRBJ2-2, with a tentative D call TRBD2 (5 bases). Material: PBMCs. This receptor was obtained from a man aged 50 or older in good health and CMV-seropositive. The CDR3 reads CASTVIRENTGELFF. CDR3 bases: TGTGCCAGCACCGTCATACGGGAAAACACCGGGGAGCTGTTTTTT.